This T cell receptor (beta chain) derives from a study of T-cell reconstitution after alpha-beta-depleted transplantation in children. During its preparation, the TCRbeta library received unique molecular identifiers. From the PCR reads, TCRdb called clonotypes with MiXCR, one entry per CDR3 protein. The table has about 420,000 distinct CDR3 sequences, 9.5% to 13% seen once; the top ten hold roughly 5.1%. This CDR3 has 14 amino acids. The germline gives CDR1 DFQATT, CDR2 SNEGSKA (reference sequence). The V gene lost 2 bases and the J gene lost 6 bases, with 13 bases spanning the gap. This TCR came from a human donor who donated a stem cell graft to a child with acute myeloid leukemia. The specimen was PBMCs from the stem cell graft donor, collected from the stem cell graft. The rearrangement uses TRBV20-1 and TRBJ2-2, with D unresolved. The CDR3 DNA is TGCAGTGCTAGACAATCTAGGGCCCCCGGGGAGCTGTTTTTT. Amino acids: CSARQSRAPGELFF.